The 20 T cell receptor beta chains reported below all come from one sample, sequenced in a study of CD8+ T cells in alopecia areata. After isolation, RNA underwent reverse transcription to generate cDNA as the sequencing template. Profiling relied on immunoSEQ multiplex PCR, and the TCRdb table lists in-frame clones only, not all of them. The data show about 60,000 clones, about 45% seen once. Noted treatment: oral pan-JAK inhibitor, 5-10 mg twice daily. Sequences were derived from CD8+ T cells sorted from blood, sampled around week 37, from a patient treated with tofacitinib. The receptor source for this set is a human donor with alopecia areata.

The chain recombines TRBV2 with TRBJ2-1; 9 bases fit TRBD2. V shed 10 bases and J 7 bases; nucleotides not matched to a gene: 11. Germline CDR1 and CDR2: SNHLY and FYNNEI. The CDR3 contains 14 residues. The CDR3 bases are TGTGCCACGCCGGTAGCGGGAGTAGAGAATGAGCAGTTCTTC. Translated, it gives CATPVAGVENEQFF.

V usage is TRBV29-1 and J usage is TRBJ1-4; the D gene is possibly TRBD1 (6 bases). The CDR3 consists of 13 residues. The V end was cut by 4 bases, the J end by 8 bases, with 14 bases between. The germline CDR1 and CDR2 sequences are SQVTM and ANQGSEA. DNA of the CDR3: TGCAGCGTTGTAGGGGGGGCGGCGGAAAAACTGTTTTTT. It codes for CSVVGGAAEKLFF. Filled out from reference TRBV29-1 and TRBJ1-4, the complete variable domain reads SAVISQKPSRDICQRGTSLTIQCQVDSQVTMMFWYRQQPGQSLTLIATANQGSEATYESGFVIDKFPISRPNLTFSTLTVSNMSPEDSSIYLCSVVGGAAEKLFFGSGTQLSVL.

For the CDR3, the DNA is TGTGCCACCAGCAGAGTTGAGGCCGTAGATACGCAGTATTTT. The encoded protein is CATSRVEAVDTQYF. This chain connects TRBV15 to TRBJ2-3; D gene ambiguous. Per the germline V gene, CDR1 is LNHNV and CDR2 is YYDKDF (reference sequence). The CDR3 runs to 14 residues. The germline V and J ends were trimmed by 1 base and 5 bases, with 10 bases remaining between them.

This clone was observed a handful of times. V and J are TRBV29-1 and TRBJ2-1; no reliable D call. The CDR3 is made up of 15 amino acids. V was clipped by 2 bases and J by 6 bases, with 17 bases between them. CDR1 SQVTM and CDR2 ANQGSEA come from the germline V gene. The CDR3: CSVELTNTPGNEQFF. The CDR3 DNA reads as TGCAGCGTTGAACTGACCAACACCCCCGGCAATGAGCAGTTCTTC.

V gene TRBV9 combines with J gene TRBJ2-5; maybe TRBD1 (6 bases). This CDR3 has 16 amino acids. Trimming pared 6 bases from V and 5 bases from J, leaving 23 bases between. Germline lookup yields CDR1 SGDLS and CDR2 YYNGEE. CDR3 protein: CASNRSWGRSFETQYF. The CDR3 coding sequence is TGTGCCAGCAACCGTAGCTGGGGGCGGTCCTTTGAGACCCAGTACTTC.

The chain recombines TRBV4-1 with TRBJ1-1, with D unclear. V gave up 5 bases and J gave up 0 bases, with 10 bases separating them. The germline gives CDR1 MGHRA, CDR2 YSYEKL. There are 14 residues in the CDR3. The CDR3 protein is CASSWRVLNTEAFF. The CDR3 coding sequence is TGCGCCAGCAGCTGGCGGGTATTGAACACTGAAGCTTTCTTT.

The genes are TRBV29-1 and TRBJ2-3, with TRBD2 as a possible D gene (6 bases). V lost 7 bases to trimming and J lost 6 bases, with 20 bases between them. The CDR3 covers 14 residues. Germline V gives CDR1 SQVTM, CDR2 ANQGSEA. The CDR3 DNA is TGCAGCGCGGTAGTGGGGGGAGTGAGGGATACGCAGTATTTT. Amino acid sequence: CSAVVGGVRDTQYF.

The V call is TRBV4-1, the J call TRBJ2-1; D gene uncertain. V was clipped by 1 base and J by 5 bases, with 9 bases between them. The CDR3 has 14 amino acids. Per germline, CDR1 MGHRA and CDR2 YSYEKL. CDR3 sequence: CASSQAEVNNEQFF. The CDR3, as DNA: TGCGCCAGCAGCCAAGCAGAGGTTAACAATGAGCAGTTCTTC.

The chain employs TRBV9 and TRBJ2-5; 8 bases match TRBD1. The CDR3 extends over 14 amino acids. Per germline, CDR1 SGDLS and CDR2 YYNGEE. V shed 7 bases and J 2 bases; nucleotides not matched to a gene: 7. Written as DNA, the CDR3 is TGTGCCAGCGGGGGGACAGGAACACAAGAGACCCAGTACTTC. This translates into CASGGTGTQETQYF.

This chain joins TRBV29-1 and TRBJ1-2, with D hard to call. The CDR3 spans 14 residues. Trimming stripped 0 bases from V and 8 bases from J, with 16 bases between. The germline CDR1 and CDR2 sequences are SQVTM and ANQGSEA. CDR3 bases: TGCAGCGTTGAAGAGGGTGGACTCAGGTGGGGCTACACCTTC. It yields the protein CSVEEGGLRWGYTF.

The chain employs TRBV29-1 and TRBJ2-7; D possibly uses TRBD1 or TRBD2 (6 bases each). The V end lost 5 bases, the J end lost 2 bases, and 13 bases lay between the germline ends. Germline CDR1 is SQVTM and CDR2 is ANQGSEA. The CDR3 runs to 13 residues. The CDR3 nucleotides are TGCAGCGTTAGGGGGGCATCCACCTACGAGCAGTACTTC. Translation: CSVRGASTYEQYF.

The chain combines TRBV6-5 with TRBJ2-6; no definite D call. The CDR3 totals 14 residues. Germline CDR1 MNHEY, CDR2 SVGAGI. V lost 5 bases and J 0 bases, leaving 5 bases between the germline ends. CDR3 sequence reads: CASSEGSGANVLTF. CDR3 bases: TGTGCCAGCAGTGAAGGCTCTGGGGCCAACGTCCTGACTTTC.

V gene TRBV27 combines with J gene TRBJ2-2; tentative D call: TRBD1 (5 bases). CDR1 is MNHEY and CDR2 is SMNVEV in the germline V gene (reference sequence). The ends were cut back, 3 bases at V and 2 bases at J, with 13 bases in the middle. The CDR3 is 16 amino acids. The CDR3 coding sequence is TGTGCCAGCAGTTTCTCAGGGCCCTATAACACCGGGGAGCTGTTTTTT. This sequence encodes CASSFSGPYNTGELFF.

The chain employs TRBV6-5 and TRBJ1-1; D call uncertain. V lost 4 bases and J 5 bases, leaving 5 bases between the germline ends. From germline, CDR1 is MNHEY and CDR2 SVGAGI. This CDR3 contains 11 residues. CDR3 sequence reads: CASSSGTEAFF. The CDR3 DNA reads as TGTGCCAGCAGTTCTGGGACTGAAGCTTTCTTT.

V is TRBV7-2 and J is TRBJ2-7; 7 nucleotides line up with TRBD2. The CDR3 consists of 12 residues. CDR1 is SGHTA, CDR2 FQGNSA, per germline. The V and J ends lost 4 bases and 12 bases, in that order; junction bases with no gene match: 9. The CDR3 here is CASSSKPGLVYF. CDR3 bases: TGTGCCAGCAGCTCAAAGCCCGGACTAGTGTACTTC.

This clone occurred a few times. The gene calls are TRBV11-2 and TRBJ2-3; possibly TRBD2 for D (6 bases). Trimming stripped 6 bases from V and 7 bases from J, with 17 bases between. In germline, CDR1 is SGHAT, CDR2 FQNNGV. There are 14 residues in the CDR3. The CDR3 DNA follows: TGTGCCAGCAGTCCTGACCGGGAGCTAAATACGCAGTATTTT. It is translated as CASSPDRELNTQYF.

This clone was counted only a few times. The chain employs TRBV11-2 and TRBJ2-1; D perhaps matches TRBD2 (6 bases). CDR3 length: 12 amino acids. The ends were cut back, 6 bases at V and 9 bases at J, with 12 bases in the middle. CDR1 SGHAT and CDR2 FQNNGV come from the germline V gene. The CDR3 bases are TGTGCCAGCAGGGAGGGGTACGGTGAGCAGTTCTTC. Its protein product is CASREGYGEQFF.

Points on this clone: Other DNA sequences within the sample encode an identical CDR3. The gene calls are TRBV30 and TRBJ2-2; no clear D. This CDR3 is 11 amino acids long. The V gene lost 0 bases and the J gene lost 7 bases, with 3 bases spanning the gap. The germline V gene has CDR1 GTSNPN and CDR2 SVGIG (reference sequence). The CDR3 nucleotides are TGTGCCTGGAGTGTTGGCGGGGAGCTGTTTTTT. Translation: CAWSVGGELFF.

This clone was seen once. CDR3 nucleotides: TGTGCCATCAGTGATTACAGGGGGCGCGAGCAGTACTTC. Protein: CAISDYRGREQYF. This chain links TRBV10-3 with TRBJ2-7; TRBD1 matches 9 bases. CDR1 is ENHRY and CDR2 is SYGVKD in the germline V gene. Germline trimming cut 3 bases from V and 6 bases from J; bases unmatched to any gene: 3. CDR3 length equals 13 residues.

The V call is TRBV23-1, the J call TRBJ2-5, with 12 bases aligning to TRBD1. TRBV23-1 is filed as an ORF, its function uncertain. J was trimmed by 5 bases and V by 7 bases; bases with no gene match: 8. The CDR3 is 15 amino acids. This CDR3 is CASTLGQGARETQYF. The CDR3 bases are TGCGCCAGCACCCTGGGACAGGGGGCTCGGGAGACCCAGTACTTC.